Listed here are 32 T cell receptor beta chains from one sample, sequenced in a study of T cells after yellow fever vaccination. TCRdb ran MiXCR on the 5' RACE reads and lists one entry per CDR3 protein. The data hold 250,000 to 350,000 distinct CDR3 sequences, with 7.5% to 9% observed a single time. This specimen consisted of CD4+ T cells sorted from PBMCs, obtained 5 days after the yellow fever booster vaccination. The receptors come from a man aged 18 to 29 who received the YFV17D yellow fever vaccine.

This CDR3 is CASSLARGFLAGNTDTQYF. The CDR3, as DNA: TGTGCCAGCAGCTTGGCCCGCGGTTTCCTAGCGGGGAACACAGATACGCAGTATTTT. The chain combines TRBV5-6 with TRBJ2-3; TRBD2 aligns across 9 bases. V lost 0 bases, J lost 2 bases, and 13 bases stayed unmatched. There are 19 residues in the CDR3. The germline gives CDR1 SGHDT, CDR2 YYEEEE.

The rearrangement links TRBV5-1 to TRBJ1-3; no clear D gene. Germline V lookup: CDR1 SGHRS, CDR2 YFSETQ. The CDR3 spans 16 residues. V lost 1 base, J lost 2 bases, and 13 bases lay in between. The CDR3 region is CASSLFSRGTGNTIYF. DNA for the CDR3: TGCGCCAGCAGCTTGTTCAGCAGAGGGACTGGAAACACCATATATTTT.

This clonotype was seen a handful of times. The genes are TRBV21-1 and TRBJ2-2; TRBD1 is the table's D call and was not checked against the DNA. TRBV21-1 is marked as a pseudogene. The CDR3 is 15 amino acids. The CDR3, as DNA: TGTGCCAGCAGTAGGAGCAGGGCGGGCACCGGGGAGCTGTTTTTT. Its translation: CASSRSRAGTGELFF.

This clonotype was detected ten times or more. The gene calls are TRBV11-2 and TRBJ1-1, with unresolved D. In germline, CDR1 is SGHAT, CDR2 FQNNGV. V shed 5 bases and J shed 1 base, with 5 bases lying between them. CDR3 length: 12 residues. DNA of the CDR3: TGTGCCAGCAGCGTACGGAACACTGAAGCTTTCTTT. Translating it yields CASSVRNTEAFF.

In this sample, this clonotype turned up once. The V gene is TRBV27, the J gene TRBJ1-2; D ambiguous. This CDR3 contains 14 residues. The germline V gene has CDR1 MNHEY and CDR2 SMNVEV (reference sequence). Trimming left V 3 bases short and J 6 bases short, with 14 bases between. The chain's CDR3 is CASSFRERGHGYTF. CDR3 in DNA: TGTGCCAGCAGTTTTCGGGAACGCGGTCATGGCTACACCTTC.

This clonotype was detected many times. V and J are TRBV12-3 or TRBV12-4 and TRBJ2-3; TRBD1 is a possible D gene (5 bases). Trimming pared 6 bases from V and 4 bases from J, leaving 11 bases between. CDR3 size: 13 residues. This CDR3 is CASRPGLADTQYF. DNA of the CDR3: TGTGCCAGCAGGCCAGGGCTCGCAGATACGCAGTATTTT.

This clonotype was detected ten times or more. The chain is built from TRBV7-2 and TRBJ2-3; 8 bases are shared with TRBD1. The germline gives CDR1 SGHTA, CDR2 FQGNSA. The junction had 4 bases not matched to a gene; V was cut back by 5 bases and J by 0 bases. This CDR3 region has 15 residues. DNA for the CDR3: TGTGCCAGCAGCCGACAGGGGACGAGCACAGATACGCAGTATTTT. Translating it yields CASSRQGTSTDTQYF.

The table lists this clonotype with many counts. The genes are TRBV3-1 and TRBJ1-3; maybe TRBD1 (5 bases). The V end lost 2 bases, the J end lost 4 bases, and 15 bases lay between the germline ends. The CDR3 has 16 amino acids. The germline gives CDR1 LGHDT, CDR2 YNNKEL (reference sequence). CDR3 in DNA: TGTGCCAGCAGCCAAACTTCGGGGCTGTCCGGAAACACCATATATTTT. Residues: CASSQTSGLSGNTIYF. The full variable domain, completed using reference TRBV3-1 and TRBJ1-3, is DTAVSQTPKYLVTQMGNDKSIKCEQNLGHDTMYWYKQDSKKFLKIMFSYNNKELIINETVPNRFSPKSPDKAHLNLHINSLELGDSAVYFCASSQTSGLSGNTIYFGEGSWLTVV.

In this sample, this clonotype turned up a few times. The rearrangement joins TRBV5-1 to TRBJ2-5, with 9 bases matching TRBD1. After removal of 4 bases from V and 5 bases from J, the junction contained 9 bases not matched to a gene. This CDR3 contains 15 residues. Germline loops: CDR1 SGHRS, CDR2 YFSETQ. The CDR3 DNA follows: TGCGCCAGCAGCCTCATGACAGGGGGTGTTGAGACCCAGTACTTC. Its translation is CASSLMTGGVETQYF. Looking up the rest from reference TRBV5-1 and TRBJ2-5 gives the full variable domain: KAGVTQTPRYLIKTRGQQVTLSCSPISGHRSVSWYQQTPGQGLQFLFEYFSETQRNKGNFPGRFSGRQFSNSRSEMNVSTLELGDSALYLCASSLMTGGVETQYFGPGTRLLVL.

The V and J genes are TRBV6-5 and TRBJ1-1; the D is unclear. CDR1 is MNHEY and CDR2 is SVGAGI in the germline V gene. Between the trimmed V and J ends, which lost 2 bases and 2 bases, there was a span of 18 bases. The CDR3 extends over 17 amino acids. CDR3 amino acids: CASSYLRASENNTEAFF. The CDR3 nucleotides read TGTGCCAGCAGTTACCTCCGGGCCTCAGAAAACAACACTGAAGCTTTCTTT.

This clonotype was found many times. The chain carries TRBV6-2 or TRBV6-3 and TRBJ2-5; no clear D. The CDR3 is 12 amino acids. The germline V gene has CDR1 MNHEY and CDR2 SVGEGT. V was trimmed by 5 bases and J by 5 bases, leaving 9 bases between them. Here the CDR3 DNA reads TGTGCCAGCAGTCTTCGTCCCGAGACCCAGTACTTC. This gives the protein CASSLRPETQYF.

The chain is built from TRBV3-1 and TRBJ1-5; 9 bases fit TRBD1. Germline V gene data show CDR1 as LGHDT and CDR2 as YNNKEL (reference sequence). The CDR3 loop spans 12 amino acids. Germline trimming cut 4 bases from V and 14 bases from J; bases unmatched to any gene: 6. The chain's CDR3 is CASSLGDREEHF. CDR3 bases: TGTGCCAGCAGCCTTGGGGACAGGGAAGAGCATTTT.

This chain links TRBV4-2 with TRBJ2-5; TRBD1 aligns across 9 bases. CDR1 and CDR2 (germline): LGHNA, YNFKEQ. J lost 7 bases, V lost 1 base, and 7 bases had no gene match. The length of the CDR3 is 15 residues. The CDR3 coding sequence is TGTGCCAGCAGCCAAGCGACAGGGGGATCAGTGACCCAGTACTTC. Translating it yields CASSQATGGSVTQYF.

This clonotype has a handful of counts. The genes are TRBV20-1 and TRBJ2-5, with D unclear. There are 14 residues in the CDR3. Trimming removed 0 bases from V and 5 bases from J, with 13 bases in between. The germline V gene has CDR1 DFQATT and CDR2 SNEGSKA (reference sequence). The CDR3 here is CSARDQADSETQYF. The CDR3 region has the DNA TGCAGTGCTAGAGATCAGGCGGATTCCGAGACCCAGTACTTC.

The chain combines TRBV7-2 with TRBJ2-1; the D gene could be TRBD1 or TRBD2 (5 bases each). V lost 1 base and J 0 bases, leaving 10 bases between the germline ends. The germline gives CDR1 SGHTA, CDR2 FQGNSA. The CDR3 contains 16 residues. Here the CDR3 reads CASSLVGDLSYNEQFF. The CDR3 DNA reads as TGTGCCAGCAGCTTAGTCGGGGACCTCTCCTACAATGAGCAGTTCTTC.

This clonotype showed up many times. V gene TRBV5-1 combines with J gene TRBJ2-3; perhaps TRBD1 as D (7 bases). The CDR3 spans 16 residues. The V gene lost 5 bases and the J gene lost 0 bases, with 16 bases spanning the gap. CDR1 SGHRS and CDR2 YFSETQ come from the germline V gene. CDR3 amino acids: CASRGGTVSSTDTQYF. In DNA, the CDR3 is TGCGCCAGCAGAGGAGGGACAGTCTCTAGCACAGATACGCAGTATTTT.

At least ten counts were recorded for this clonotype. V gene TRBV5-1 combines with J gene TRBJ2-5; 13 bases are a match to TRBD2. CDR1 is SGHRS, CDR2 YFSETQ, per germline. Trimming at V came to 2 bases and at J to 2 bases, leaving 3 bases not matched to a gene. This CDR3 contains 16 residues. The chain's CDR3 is CASSFQGLAGQETQYF. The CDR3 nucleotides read TGCGCCAGCAGCTTCCAGGGACTAGCGGGGCAAGAGACCCAGTACTTC.

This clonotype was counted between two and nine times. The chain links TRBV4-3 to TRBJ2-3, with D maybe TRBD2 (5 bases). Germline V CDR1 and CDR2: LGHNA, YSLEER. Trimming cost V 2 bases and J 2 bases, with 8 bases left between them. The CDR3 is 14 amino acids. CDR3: CASSQMLATDTQYF. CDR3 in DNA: TGCGCCAGCAGCCAAATGCTAGCCACAGATACGCAGTATTTT.

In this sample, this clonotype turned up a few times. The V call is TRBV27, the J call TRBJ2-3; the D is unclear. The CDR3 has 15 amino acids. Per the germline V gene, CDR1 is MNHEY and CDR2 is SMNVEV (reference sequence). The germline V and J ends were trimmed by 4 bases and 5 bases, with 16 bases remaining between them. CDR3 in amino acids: CASSSTHRLRDTQYF. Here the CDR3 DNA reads TGTGCCAGCAGTTCGACACATAGGTTGAGAGATACGCAGTATTTT.

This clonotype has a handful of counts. CDR3 DNA sequence: TGCAGCGTTGTCGCTAGGCTAAGGGACACTGAAGCTTTCTTT. Amino acids: CSVVARLRDTEAFF. The chain is built from TRBV29-1 and TRBJ1-1; D gene unclear. This CDR3 has 14 amino acids. Trimming left V 4 bases short and J 3 bases short, with 15 bases between. Looked up from germline, CDR1 is SQVTM and CDR2 is ANQGSEA.

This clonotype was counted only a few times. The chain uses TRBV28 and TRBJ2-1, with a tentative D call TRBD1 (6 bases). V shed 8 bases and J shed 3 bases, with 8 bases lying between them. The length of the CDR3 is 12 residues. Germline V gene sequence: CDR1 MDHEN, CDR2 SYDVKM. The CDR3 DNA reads TGTGCCAGCGGACAGCTCTACAATGAGCAGTTCTTC. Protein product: CASGQLYNEQFF.

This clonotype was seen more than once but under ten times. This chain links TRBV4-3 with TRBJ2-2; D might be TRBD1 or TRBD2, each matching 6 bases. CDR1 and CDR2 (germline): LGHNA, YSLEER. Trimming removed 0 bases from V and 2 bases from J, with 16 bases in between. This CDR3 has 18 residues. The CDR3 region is CASSQEPPGGINTGELFF. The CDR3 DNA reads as TGCGCCAGCAGCCAAGAACCCCCCGGGGGCATAAACACCGGGGAGCTGTTTTTT.

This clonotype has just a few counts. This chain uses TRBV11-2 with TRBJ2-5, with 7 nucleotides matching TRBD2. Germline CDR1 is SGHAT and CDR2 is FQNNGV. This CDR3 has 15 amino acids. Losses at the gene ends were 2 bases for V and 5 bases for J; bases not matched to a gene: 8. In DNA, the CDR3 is TGTGCCAGCAGCTTATCACGGGGGGTTACGGAGACCCAGTACTTC. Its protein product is CASSLSRGVTETQYF.

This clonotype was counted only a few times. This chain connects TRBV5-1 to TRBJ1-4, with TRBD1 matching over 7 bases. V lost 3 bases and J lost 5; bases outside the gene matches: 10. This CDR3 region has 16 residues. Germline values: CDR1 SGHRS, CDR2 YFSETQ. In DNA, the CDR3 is TGCGCCAGCAGCTCCAATCGACAGGGTAGGAATGAAAAACTGTTTTTT. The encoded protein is CASSSNRQGRNEKLFF.

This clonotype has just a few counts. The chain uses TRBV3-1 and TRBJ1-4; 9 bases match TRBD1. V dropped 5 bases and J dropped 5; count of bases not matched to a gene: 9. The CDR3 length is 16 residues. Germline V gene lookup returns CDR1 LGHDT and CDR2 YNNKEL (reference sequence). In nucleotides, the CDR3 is TGTGCCAGCAGCACAACGGGACAGGGCCTGAATGAAAAACTGTTTTTT. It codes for CASSTTGQGLNEKLFF.

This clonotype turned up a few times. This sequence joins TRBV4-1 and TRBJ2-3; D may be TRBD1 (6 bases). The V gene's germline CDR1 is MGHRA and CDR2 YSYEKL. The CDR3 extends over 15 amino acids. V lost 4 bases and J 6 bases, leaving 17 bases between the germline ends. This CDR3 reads CASSLLQGPLDTQYF. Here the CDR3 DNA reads TGCGCCAGCAGCCTATTACAGGGACCACTGGATACGCAGTATTTT.

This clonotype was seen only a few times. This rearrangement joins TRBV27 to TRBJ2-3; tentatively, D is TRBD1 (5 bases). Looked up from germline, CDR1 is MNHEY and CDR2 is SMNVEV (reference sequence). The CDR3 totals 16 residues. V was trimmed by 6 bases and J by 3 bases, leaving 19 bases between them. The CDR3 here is CASSKHFQGGTDTQYF. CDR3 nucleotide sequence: TGTGCCAGCAGCAAGCACTTCCAGGGTGGAACAGATACGCAGTATTTT.

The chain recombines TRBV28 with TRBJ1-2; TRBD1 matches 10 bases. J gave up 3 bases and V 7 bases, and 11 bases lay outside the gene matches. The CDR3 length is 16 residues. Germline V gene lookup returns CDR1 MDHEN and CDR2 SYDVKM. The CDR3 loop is CASIPGQGILYYGYTF. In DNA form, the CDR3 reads TGTGCCAGCATTCCGGGACAGGGGATCCTCTACTATGGCTACACCTTC.

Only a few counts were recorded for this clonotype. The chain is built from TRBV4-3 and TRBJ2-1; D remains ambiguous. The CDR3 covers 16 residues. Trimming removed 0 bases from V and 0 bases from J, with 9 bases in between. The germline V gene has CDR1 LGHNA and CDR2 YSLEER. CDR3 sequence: CASSQDRLNSYNEQFF. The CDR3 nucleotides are TGCGCCAGCAGCCAAGATAGACTGAACTCCTACAATGAGCAGTTCTTC.

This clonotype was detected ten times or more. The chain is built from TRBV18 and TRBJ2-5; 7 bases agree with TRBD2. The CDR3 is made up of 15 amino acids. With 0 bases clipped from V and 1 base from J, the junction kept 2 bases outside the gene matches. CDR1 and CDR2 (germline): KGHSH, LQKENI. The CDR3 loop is CASSPPGGTQETQYF. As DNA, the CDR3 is TGTGCCAGCTCACCACCGGGGGGGACCCAAGAGACCCAGTACTTC.

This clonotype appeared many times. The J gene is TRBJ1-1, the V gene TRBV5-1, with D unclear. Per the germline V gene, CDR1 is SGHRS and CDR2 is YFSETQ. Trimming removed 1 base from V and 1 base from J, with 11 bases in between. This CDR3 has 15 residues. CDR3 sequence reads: CASSLRASSNTEAFF. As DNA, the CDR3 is TGCGCCAGCAGCTTGAGGGCCAGCTCGAACACTGAAGCTTTCTTT.

Written as DNA, the CDR3 is TGTGCCATAGGGGGACAACTGAATGAAAAACTGTTTTTT. Its translation: CAIGGQLNEKLFF. The chain has TRBV10-3 and TRBJ1-4; weak D call: TRBD1 (6 bases). CDR1 ENHRY and CDR2 SYGVKD come from the germline V gene. The CDR3 has 13 amino acids. V was cut by 9 bases and J by 5 bases, with 13 bases left in between.